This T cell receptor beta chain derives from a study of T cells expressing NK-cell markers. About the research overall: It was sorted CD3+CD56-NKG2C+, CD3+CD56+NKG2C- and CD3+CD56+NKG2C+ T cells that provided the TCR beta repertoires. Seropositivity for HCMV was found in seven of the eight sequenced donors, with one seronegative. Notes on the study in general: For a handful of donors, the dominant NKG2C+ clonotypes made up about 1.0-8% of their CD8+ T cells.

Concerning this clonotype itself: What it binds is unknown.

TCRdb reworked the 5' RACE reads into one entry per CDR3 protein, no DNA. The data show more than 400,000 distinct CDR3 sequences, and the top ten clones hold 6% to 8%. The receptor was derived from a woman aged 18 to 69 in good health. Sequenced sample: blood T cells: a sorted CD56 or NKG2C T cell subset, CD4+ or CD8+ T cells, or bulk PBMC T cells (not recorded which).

CDR3 sequence: CSARDLTGGMWYIQYF. The chain links TRBV20-1 to TRBJ2-4; the D call from TCRdb, TRBD1, cannot be confirmed without DNA. The CDR3 sequence is 16 residues long. CDR1 is DFQATT, CDR2 SNEGSKA, per germline (reference sequence).